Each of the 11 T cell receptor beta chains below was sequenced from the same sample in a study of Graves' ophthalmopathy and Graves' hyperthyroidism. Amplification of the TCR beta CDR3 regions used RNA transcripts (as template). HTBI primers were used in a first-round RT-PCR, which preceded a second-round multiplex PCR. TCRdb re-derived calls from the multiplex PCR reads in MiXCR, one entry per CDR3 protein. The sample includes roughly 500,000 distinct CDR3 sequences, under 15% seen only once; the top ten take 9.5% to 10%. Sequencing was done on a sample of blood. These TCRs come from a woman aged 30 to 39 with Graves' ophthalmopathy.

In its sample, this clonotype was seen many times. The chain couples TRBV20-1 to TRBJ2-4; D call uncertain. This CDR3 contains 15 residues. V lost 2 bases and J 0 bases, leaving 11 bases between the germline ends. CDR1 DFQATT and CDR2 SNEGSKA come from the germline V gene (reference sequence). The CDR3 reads CSARSTVGAKNIQYF. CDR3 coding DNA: TGCAGTGCTAGAAGTACAGTGGGAGCCAAAAACATTCAGTACTTC.

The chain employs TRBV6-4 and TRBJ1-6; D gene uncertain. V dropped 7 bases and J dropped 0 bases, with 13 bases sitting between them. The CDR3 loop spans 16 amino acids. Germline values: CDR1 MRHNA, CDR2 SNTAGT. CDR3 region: CASMEGRSSYNSPLHF. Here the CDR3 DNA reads TGTGCCAGCATGGAAGGGCGAAGCTCCTATAATTCACCCCTCCACTTT.

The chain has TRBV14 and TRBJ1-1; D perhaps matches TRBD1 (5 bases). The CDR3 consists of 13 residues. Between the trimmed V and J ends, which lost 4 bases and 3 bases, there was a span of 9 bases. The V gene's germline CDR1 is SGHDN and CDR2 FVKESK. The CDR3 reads CASSRDLYTEAFF. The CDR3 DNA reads TGTGCCAGCAGCCGGGACTTGTACACTGAAGCTTTCTTT.

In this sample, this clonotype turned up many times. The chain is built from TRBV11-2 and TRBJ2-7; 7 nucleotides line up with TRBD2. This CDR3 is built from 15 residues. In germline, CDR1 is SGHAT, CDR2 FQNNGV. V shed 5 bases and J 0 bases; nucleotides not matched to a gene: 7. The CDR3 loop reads CASSPLAFSSYEQYF. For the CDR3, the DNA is TGTGCCAGCAGCCCACTAGCGTTTAGCTCCTACGAGCAGTACTTC.

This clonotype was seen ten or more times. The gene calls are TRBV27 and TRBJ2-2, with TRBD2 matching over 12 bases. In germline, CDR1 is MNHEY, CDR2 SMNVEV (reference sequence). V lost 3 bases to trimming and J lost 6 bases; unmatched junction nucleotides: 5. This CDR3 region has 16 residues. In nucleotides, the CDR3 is TGTGCCAGCAGTTTCTCTAGCGGGGGGGCCTCCGGGGAGCTGTTTTTT. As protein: CASSFSSGGASGELFF.

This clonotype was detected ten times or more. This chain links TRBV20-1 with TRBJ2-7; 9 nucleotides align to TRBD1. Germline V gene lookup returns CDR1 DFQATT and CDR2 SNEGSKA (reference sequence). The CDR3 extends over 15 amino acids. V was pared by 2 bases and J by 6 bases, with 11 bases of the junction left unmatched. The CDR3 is CSARSPGQGTSEQYF. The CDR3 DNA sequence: TGCAGTGCTAGATCTCCGGGACAGGGTACCTCCGAGCAGTACTTC.

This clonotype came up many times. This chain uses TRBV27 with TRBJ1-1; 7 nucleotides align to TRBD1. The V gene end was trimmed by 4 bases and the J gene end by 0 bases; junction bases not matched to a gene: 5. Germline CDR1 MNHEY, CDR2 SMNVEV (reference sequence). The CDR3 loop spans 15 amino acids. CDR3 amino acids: CASSYADRMNTEAFF. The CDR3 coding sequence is TGTGCCAGCAGTTACGCGGACAGGATGAACACTGAAGCTTTCTTT.

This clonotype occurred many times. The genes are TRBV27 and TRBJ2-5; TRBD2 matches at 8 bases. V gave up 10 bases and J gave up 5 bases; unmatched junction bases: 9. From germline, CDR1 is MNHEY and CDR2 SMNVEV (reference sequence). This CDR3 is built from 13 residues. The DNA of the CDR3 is TGTGCCACCCGGGGGGGGCGGGGGGAGACCCAGTACTTC. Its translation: CATRGGRGETQYF.

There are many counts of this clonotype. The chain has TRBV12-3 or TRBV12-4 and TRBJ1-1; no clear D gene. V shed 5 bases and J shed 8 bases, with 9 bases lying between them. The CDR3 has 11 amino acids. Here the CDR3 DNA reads TGTGCCAGCAGTGTGAAAGTAGAAGCTTTCTTT. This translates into CASSVKVEAFF.

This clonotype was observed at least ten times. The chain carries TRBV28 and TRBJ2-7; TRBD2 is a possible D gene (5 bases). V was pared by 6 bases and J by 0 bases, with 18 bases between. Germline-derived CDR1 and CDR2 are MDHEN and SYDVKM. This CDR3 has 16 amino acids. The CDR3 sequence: CASSYPASGSSYEQYF. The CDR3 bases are TGTGCCAGCAGCTATCCCGCCAGCGGAAGCTCCTACGAGCAGTACTTC.

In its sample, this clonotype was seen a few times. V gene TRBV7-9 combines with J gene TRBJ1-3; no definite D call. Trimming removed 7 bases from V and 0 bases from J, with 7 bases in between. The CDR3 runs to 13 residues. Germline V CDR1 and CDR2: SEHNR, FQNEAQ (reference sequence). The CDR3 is CASIERSGNTIYF. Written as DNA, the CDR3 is TGTGCCAGCATAGAACGCTCTGGAAACACCATATATTTT.